These T cell receptor beta chains were read from a single sample in a study of blood T cell repertoires in COVID-19. Data came from immunoSEQ multiplex PCR; TCRdb stores just in-frame clones and leaves some out. The repertoire holds 170,000 or so clones, with 70% to 90% as singletons. Sequencing used peripheral blood. All receptors come from a man in his fifties with active or convalescent COVID-19. Each CDR3 is given with its conserved first and last residue. D genes are given only for firm matches. Only some rows state a clone size, as once, few, many or a class for expanded clones.

>TRBD2|TRBJ2-2|.|TRBV19
TGTGCCAGCCGGACTAGCGGGAGGAATCCGAACACCGGGGAGCTGTTTTTT
CASRTSGRNPNTGELFF
>.|TRBJ1-5|.|TRBV12-5
TGTGCTAGTGGTTTGGGAGGACAGCATCAGCCCCAGCATTTT
CASGLGGQHQPQHF
>TRBD1|TRBJ2-5|once|TRBV19
TGTGCCAGTAGTAGGACAGGGCGCGTGGGGGAGACCCAGTACTTC
CASSRTGRVGETQYF
>.|TRBJ2-1|.|TRBV5-5
TGTGCCAGCAGCTTGGCGGTTAGCTCCTACAATGAGCAGTTCTTC
CASSLAVSSYNEQFF
>TRBD1|TRBJ1-4|.|TRBV11-3
TGTGCCAGCAGCTCCGGACAGGGTGATAATGAAAAACTGTTTTTT
CASSSGQGDNEKLFF
>TRBD2|TRBJ2-2|once|TRBV4-2
TGTGCCAGCAGCCATGACGAGACTAGCGCTAACACCGGGGAGCTGTTTTTT
CASSHDETSANTGELFF
>.|TRBJ2-3|.|TRBV28
TGTGCCAGCAGTTCTACATTGGGGGCGGGAGATACGCAGTATTTT
CASSSTLGAGDTQYF
>TRBD1|TRBJ1-2|.|TRBV28
TGTGCCAGCAGGCCCGGGACAGGAGCTAACTATGGCTACACCTTC
CASRPGTGANYGYTF
>.|TRBJ2-7|.|TRBV19
TGTGCCAGTAAGCAGGGCCCTCAGTACGAGCAGTACTTC
CASKQGPQYEQYF
>TRBD2|TRBJ2-5|.|TRBV18
TGTGCCAGCTCGACCACTAGCGGCCTCTCGGGTGAGACCCAGTACTTC
CASSTTSGLSGETQYF
>TRBD1|TRBJ2-6|.|TRBV7-6
TGTGCCAGCAGCCCGGGACAGGGGGCCAACGTCCTGACTTTC
CASSPGQGANVLTF
>TRBD2|TRBJ2-3|.|TRBV6-1
TGTGCCAGCAGTGGCGGACCTAGCGGGGGGGCCGGAGATACGCAGTATTTT
CASSGGPSGGAGDTQYF
>.|TRBJ2-7|.|TRBV5-1
TGCGCCAGCAGCTTGGGGTCTACCTACGAGCAGTACTTC
CASSLGSTYEQYF
>.|TRBJ2-3|.|TRBV6-1
TGTGCCAGCAGTTATAGAGATACGCAGTATTTT
CASSYRDTQYF
>.|TRBJ1-2|.|TRBV14
TGTGCCAGCAGCCGGGTGGAGGGAGCTAACTATGGCTACACCTTC
CASSRVEGANYGYTF
>TRBD1|TRBJ1-1|.|TRBV6-5
TGTGCCAGCACCACCTTGACAGGGGTTACTGAAGCTTTCTTT
CASTTLTGVTEAFF
>.|TRBJ1-2|few|TRBV27
TGTGCCAGCAGTCCGGAAACGGGTCGCTACACCTTC
CASSPETGRYTF
>TRBD2|TRBJ2-1|.|TRBV5-1
TGCGCCAGCAGCTGGACTAGCGGGGCCTACAATGAGCAGTTCTTC
CASSWTSGAYNEQFF
>.|TRBJ2-2|.|TRBV28
TGTGCCAGCAGCTTAGCCGGGAACACCGGGGAGCTGTTTTTT
CASSLAGNTGELFF
>TRBD1|TRBJ2-2|.|TRBV11-3
TGTGCCAGCAGCAATGGACAGGGGAAGGCCGGGGAGCTGTTTTTT
CASSNGQGKAGELFF
>.|TRBJ1-2|once|TRBV3-1/TRBV3-2
TGTGCCAGCAGCCAAGAACACAGAGACTATGGCTACACCTTC
CASSQEHRDYGYTF
>.|TRBJ1-6|.|TRBV28
TGTGCCAGCAGTCTGGGGGGACGCCTCGGGAATTCACCCCTCCACTTT
CASSLGGRLGNSPLHF